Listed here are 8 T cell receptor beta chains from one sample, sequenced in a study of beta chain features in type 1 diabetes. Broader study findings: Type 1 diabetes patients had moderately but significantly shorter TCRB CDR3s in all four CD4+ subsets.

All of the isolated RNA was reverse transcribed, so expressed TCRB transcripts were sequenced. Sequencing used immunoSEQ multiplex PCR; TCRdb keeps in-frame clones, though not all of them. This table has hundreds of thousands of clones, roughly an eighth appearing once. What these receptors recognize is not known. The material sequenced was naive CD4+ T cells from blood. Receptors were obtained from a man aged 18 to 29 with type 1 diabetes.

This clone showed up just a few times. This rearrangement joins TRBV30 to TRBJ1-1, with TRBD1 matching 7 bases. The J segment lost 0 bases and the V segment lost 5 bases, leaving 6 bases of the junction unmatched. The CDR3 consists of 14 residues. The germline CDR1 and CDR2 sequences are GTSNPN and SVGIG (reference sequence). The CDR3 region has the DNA TGTGCCTGGGACAGGGACCTTATGAACACTGAAGCTTTCTTT. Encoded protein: CAWDRDLMNTEAFF.

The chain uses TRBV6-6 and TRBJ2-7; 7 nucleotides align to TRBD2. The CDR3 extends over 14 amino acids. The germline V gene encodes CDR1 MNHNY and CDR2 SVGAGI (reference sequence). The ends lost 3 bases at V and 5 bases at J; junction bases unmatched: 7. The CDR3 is CASSYSGGENEQYF. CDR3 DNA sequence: TGTGCCAGCAGTTATTCTGGGGGGGAAAACGAGCAGTACTTC.

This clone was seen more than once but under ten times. The CDR3 region has the DNA TGTGCCAGCAGCTTGGGTCTACAGGGGGCGGAGGTTGGCTACACCTTC. Translating gives CASSLGLQGAEVGYTF. The chain employs TRBV5-4 and TRBJ1-2; 9 bases map to TRBD1. CDR1 SGHNT and CDR2 YYREEE come from the germline V gene (reference sequence). Germline trimming cut 0 bases from V and 7 bases from J; bases unmatched to any gene: 10. CDR3 length: 16 amino acids.

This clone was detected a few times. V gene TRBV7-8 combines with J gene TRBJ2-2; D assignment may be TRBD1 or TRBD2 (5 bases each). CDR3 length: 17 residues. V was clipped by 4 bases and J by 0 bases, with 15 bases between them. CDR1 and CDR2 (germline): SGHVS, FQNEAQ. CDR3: CASSSSVGGPNTGELFF. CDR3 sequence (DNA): TGTGCCAGCAGCTCGTCCGTTGGGGGACCGAACACCGGGGAGCTGTTTTTT.

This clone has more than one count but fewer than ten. This CDR3 reads CASSLQTGSTGELFF. CDR3 nucleotide sequence: TGTGCCAGCAGCTTACAGACAGGGAGCACCGGGGAGCTGTTTTTT. The rearrangement links TRBV5-4 to TRBJ2-2, with 7 bases fitting TRBD1. Trimming at V came to 2 bases and at J to 4 bases, leaving 5 bases not matched to a gene. The CDR3 consists of 15 residues. The germline CDR1 and CDR2 sequences are SGHNT and YYREEE (reference sequence).

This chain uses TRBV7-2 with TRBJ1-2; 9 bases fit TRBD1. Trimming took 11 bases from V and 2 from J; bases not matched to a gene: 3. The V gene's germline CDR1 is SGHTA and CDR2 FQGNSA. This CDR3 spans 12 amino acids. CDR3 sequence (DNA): TGTGCCGGGACAGGGACCAACTATGGCTACACCTTC. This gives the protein CAGTGTNYGYTF.

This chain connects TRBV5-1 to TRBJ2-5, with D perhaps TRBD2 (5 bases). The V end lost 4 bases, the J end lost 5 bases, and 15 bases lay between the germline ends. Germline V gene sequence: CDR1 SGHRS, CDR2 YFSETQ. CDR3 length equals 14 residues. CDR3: CASSGPLVMETQYF. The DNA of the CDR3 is TGCGCCAGCAGCGGCCCACTAGTAATGGAGACCCAGTACTTC.

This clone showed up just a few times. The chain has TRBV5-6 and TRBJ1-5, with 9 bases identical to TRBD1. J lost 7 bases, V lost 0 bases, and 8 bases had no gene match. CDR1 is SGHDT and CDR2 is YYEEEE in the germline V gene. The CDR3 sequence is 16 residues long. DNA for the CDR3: TGTGCCAGCAGCTTGGACGGGGGGACAGGGTCGCAGCCCCAGCATTTT. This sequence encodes CASSLDGGTGSQPQHF.